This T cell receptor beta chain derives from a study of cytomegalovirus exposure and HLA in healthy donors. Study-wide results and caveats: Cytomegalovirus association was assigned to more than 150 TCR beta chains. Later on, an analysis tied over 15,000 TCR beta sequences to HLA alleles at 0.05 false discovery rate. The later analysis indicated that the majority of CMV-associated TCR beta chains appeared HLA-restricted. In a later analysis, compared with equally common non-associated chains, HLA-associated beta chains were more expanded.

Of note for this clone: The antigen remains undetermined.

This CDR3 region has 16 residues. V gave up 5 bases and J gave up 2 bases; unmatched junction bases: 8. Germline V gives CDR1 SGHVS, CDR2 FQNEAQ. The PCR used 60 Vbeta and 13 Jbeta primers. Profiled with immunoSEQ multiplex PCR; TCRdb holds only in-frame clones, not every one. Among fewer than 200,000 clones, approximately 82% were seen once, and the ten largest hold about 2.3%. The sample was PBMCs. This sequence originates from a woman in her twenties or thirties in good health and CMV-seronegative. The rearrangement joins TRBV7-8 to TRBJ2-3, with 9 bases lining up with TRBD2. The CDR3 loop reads CASSPRGGLSTDTQYF. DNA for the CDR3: TGTGCCAGCAGCCCGCGGGGGGGTCTATCCACAGATACGCAGTATTTT.